This T cell receptor (beta chain) came from a study of T cells in tuberculosis. Regarding the study as a whole: The stringent gate may have excluded weak CD1B-GMM tetramer binders.

V shed 10 bases, J shed 0 bases, and the junction held 13 bases outside the gene matches. The CDR3 has 17 residues. Looked up from germline, CDR1 is SNHLY and CDR2 is FYNNEI. Profiling relied on immunoSEQ multiplex PCR, and the TCRdb table lists in-frame clones only, not all of them. The sample has 88,000 or so clones, approximately 91% seen once. After thawing and overnight rest, PBMC were stained with GMM-loaded CD1B tetramer, viability dye and anti-CD3 for sorting. C32 glucose monomycolate from Rhodococcus equi was loaded onto the CD1B tetramers. Sequencing was performed on CD1b-GMM tetramer-negative cells sorted from PBMCs. This chain uses TRBV2 with TRBJ2-2; 8 bases fit TRBD1. This receptor was taken from an adult woman with latent tuberculosis. CDR3 sequence: CATPQGEVGANTGELFF. The CDR3 DNA sequence: TGTGCCACCCCACAGGGGGAAGTCGGCGCGAACACCGGGGAGCTGTTTTTT.